The 9 T cell receptor beta chains below were found in one sample sequenced in a study of T-cell reconstitution after alpha-beta-depleted transplantation in children. Unique molecular identifiers were incorporated when the TCRbeta library was constructed. In TCRdb, the PCR reads were re-called with MiXCR into one record per CDR3 protein. The sample includes hundreds of thousands of distinct CDR3 sequences, 16% of them seen just once. The sample in question was PBMCs from the stem cell graft donor, obtained from the stem cell graft. The receptors derive from a human donor who donated a stem cell graft to a child with acute myeloid leukemia.

The V call is TRBV12-3 or TRBV12-4, the J call TRBJ2-4; 7 bases are a match to TRBD2. With 10 bases clipped from V and 3 bases from J, the junction kept 15 bases outside the gene matches. The CDR3 has 16 residues. The CDR3 DNA follows: TGTGCCAACAAAACCCGAAGCGGGGTGGGCAAAAACATTCAGTACTTC. Translating it yields CANKTRSGVGKNIQYF.

The table lists this clonotype with many counts. The chain combines TRBV11-2 with TRBJ2-1; D might be TRBD2 (6 bases). The germline V gene encodes CDR1 SGHAT and CDR2 FQNNGV. This CDR3 region has 17 residues. V dropped 0 bases and J dropped 6 bases, with 18 bases sitting between them. The CDR3 nucleotides are TGTGCCAGCAGCTTAGACCTGTGGCGGGGACGTGGCAATGAGCAGTTCTTC. Its protein is CASSLDLWRGRGNEQFF.

This clonotype was counted many times. Written as DNA, the CDR3 is TGCAGTGCTAGAGATGCACAGGGGGCGCCTGGAAACACCATATATTTT. It encodes CSARDAQGAPGNTIYF. V gene TRBV20-1 combines with J gene TRBJ1-3; 9 bases align to TRBD1. V trimming: 0 bases; J trimming: 2 bases; junction bases outside the gene matches: 5. Germline V gene data show CDR1 as DFQATT and CDR2 as SNEGSKA (reference sequence). The CDR3 totals 16 residues.

This clonotype has a count of ten or more. The chain employs TRBV20-1 and TRBJ2-7; 7 bases are shared with TRBD2. The CDR3 consists of 15 residues. Germline V lookup: CDR1 DFQATT, CDR2 SNEGSKA (reference sequence). J was trimmed by 4 bases and V by 6 bases; bases with no gene match: 15. This CDR3 is CSAQPGGGSWYEQYF. CDR3 DNA: TGCAGTGCCCAACCCGGGGGAGGGAGTTGGTACGAGCAGTACTTC.

This clonotype was seen repeatedly, ten times or more. The genes are TRBV20-1 and TRBJ1-5; 7 nucleotides agree with TRBD1. CDR1 is DFQATT and CDR2 is SNEGSKA in the germline V gene (reference sequence). V shed 3 bases, J shed 4 bases, and the junction held 3 bases outside the gene matches. CDR3 length: 13 residues. This CDR3 is CSARGTENQPQHF. CDR3 in DNA: TGCAGTGCTAGGGGGACAGAGAATCAGCCCCAGCATTTT.

Only one count was recorded for this clonotype. A read error may account for a junction end that differs from germline. The V and J genes are TRBV20-1 and TRBJ2-2; 9 bases agree with TRBD2. The CDR3 spans 16 residues. Germline V lookup: CDR1 DFQATT, CDR2 SNEGSKA (reference sequence). CDR3 bases: TGCTGTGCTAGACCCCATAGGGCTAGCGGGAACGGGGAGCTGTTTTTT. Protein sequence: CCARPHRASGNGELFF.

This clonotype was recorded many times. The CDR3 reads CSGRGGVADTQYF. In DNA, the CDR3 is TGCAGTGGGCGTGGGGGGGTAGCGGATACGCAGTATTTT. This sequence joins TRBV29-1 and TRBJ2-3; 7 bases agree with TRBD2. The germline CDR1 and CDR2 sequences are SQVTM and ANQGSEA. The CDR3 contains 13 residues.

This clonotype was seen ten or more times. The J gene is TRBJ2-5, the V gene TRBV29-1; the match to TRBD1 covers 11 bases. Germline V gene data show CDR1 as SQVTM and CDR2 as ANQGSEA. V shed 6 bases and J 4 bases; nucleotides not matched to a gene: 4. The CDR3 contains 13 residues. CDR3 sequence (DNA): TGCAGCGTGCAGGACAGGGGGCGAGAGACCCAGTACTTC. It codes for CSVQDRGRETQYF.

This clonotype was counted between two and nine times. This chain uses TRBV6-2 or TRBV6-3 with TRBJ2-7, with a tentative D call TRBD2 (6 bases). V gave up 9 bases and J gave up 7 bases, with 16 bases separating them. The CDR3 spans 12 residues. Germline loops: CDR1 MNHEY, CDR2 SVGEGT. This CDR3 is CASRRDRLEQYF. The CDR3 DNA sequence: TGTGCCAGTAGGAGGGACCGCTTGGAGCAGTACTTC.